These 5 T cell receptor beta chains were all obtained from the same sample, sequenced in a study of cytomegalovirus exposure and HLA in healthy donors (dated by TCRdb to 2016 to 2017). Receptor amplification or capture employed the immunoSEQ multiplex PCR assay. A mixture of 60 forward primers for TCR Vbeta segments and 13 reverse primers for TCR Jbeta segments was used in the multiplex PCR. TCRdb obtained this table from immuneACCESS and retained in-frame rearrangements with V and J assigned. These tables miss some clones; where compared with another copy, unresolved V genes account for less than half of the shortfall, and the remainder is unexplained. This sample gives about 270,000 clones in total; roughly 70% of them show up just once. 2% to 2.5% of the sample is held by the ten biggest clonotypes. The specimen sequenced was PBMCs. The source is a female donor in good health and CMV-seronegative.

The genes are TRBV14 and TRBJ1-3, with D possibly being TRBD1 (5 bases). The V gene's germline CDR1 is SGHDN and CDR2 FVKESK. The CDR3 is 17 amino acids. The V end was cut by 1 base, the J end by 0 bases, with 13 bases between. DNA for the CDR3: TGTGCCAGCAGCCAAGGGTCGTGGGACTTCTCTGGAAACACCATATATTTT. Translating gives CASSQGSWDFSGNTIYF. The complete variable domain, with remaining parts taken from reference TRBV14 and TRBJ1-3, reads EAGVTQFPSHSVIEKGQTVTLRCDPISGHDNLYWYRRVMGKEIKFLLHFVKESKQDESGMPNNRFLAERTGGTYSTLKVQPAELEDSGVYFCASSQGSWDFSGNTIYFGEGSWLTVV.

The chain recombines TRBV9 with TRBJ2-3, with D perhaps TRBD2 (6 bases). CDR1 is SGDLS, CDR2 YYNGEE, per germline. The CDR3 totals 16 residues. V gave up 1 base and J gave up 0 bases, with 12 bases separating them. The DNA of the CDR3 is TGTGCCAGCAGCGTAAGGAGCGGGTTTAGCACAGATACGCAGTATTTT. Its translation: CASSVRSGFSTDTQYF. Full variable domain (remainder filled in from reference TRBV9 and TRBJ2-3): DSGVTQTPKHLITATGQRVTLRCSPRSGDLSVYWYQQSLDQGLQFLIQYYNGEERAKGNILERFSAQQFPDLHSELNLSSLELGDSALYFCASSVRSGFSTDTQYFGPGTRLTVL.

This chain joins TRBV13 and TRBJ1-4; 11 positions match TRBD1. Trimming took 0 bases from V and 3 from J; bases not matched to a gene: 6. The CDR3 runs to 18 residues. Germline V gene lookup returns CDR1 PRHDT and CDR2 FYEKMQ (reference sequence). The CDR3 DNA reads as TGTGCCAGCAGCTTAGGCGGACAGGGGGCACGGGCTAATGAAAAACTGTTTTTT. Protein product: CASSLGGQGARANEKLFF.

The chain has TRBV2 and TRBJ2-2; 10 positions agree with TRBD2. Germline trimming cut 10 bases from V and 0 bases from J; bases unmatched to any gene: 8. The CDR3 consists of 16 residues. Per the germline V gene, CDR1 is SNHLY and CDR2 is FYNNEI. Here the CDR3 DNA reads TGTGCCACCCGTGTCCTAGCGGGGGCGAACACCGGGGAGCTGTTTTTT. Its protein product is CATRVLAGANTGELFF.

The J gene is TRBJ2-7, the V gene TRBV5-1; D uncertain. From germline, CDR1 is SGHRS and CDR2 YFSETQ. CDR3 length equals 11 residues. Trimming cost V 3 bases and J 5 bases, with 6 bases left between them. The DNA for the CDR3 is TGCGCCAGCAGCTCCGCGAACGAGCAGTACTTC. Amino acids: CASSSANEQYF.